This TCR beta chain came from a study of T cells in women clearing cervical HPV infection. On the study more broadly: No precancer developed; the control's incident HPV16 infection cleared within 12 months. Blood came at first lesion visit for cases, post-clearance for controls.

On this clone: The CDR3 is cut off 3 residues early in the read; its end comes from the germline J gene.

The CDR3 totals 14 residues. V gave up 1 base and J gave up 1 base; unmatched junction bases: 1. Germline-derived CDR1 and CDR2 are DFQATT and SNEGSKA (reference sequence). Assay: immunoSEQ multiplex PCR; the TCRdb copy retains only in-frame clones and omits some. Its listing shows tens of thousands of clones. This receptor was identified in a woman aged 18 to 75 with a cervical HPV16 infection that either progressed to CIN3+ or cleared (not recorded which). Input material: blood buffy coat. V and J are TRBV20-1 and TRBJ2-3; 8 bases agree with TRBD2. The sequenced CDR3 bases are TGCAGTGCTAGAGCAGCGGGAGGCACAGATACG. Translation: CSARAAGGTDT. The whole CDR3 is CSARAAGGTDTQYF.